This TCR beta chain appears in the sequencing data of a study of tumor-infiltrating lymphocytes in localized non-small cell lung cancer. Study as a whole: From each patient, both tumor and uninvolved lung, non-adjacent to tumor, were sampled. Study results and limitations: IM1 and IM2 tumors showed no difference in T-cell fraction. Not all patients were TCR sequenced, owing to tissue quantity. Different pieces of the same tissue were used for each assay.

Germline assignment: CDR1 LNHDA and CDR2 SQIVND (reference sequence). The ends lost 5 bases at V and 3 bases at J; junction bases unmatched: 11. There are 16 residues in the CDR3. Using immunoSEQ multiplex PCR, the repertoire was profiled, and TCRdb retains in-frame clones only, with some absent. The table has a few thousand clones, around 55% seen once. A note on this clone: Its antigen is undetermined.

The V call is TRBV19, the J call TRBJ2-7; TRBD2 aligns across 9 bases. Sequencing used uninvolved lung tissue not adjacent to the tumor. The receptor was derived from a human donor with non-small cell lung cancer. The CDR3 sequence: CASSCPGLALIYEQYF. CDR3 bases: TGTGCCAGTAGTTGCCCGGGACTAGCTCTCATCTACGAGCAGTACTTC.